The clone carrying this TCR beta chain occurred many times. The target antigen is unknown. A J-beta primer mix and a sample-barcoded 5' primer were used in a second PCR of about 7 to 12 cycles. TCRdb analysed the 5' RACE reads with MiXCR anew, one entry per CDR3 protein. The top ten clones hold roughly 18% of a sample with 650,000 to 800,000 distinct CDR3 sequences, under 45% of them seen once. CDR1 and CDR2 (germline): SEHNR, FQNEAQ (reference sequence). The CDR3 sequence is 13 residues long. With 7 bases clipped from V and 4 bases from J, the junction kept 6 bases outside the gene matches. This specimen belongs to a study of blood T cells in healthy people across ages. Whole-study findings and limits: Greater diversity and more naive CD4+ cells were seen in long-lived donors than in aged donors.

The origin of this receptor is a man in his 60s in good health. Sequencing was done on a sample of blood. The chain combines TRBV7-9 with TRBJ2-7; 8 bases align to TRBD1. CDR3 loop: CASNGQGSYEQYF. The DNA for the CDR3 is TGTGCCAGCAATGGACAGGGTTCGTACGAGCAGTACTTC.